These T cell receptor beta chains were read from a single sample in a study of blood T cell repertoires in COVID-19. Clones were read by immunoSEQ multiplex PCR, and TCRdb kept only the in-frame ones, dropping some. This table has over 85,000 clones, roughly 88% appearing once. The sequenced sample was peripheral blood. These receptors were taken from a human donor in a cohort sampled during active COVID-19. Both conserved end residues are part of each CDR3. Each record gives: J gene, clone size, V gene, D gene, CDR3 length, CDR3 protein, CDR3 DNA. A D gene is named only where the DNA matches it firmly. Size tells how often a clone was seen (once, few, many) or the class of an expanded clone, and some rows leave it out.

>TRBJ2-1|few|TRBV7-3|TRBD1|15
CASSRDRVSYNEQFF
TGTGCCAGCAGCCGGGACAGGGTGTCCTACAATGAGCAGTTCTTC
>TRBJ2-7|few|TRBV4-1|.|13
CASSERVPDEQYF
TGCGCCAGCAGCGAGAGGGTCCCGGACGAGCAGTACTTC
>TRBJ1-1|.|TRBV6-5|TRBD1|14
CASSLERQGTEAFF
TGTGCCAGCAGTCTAGAGAGACAGGGGACTGAAGCTTTCTTT
>TRBJ1-6|.|TRBV28|.|14
CASSSGTKLSPLHF
TGTGCCAGCAGTTCCGGGACAAAATTGTCTCCCCTCCACTTT
>TRBJ2-1|.|TRBV5-4|TRBD2|15
CASSRAGGQGNEQFF
TGTGCCAGCAGCCGAGCGGGGGGGCAGGGAAATGAGCAGTTCTTC
>TRBJ2-7|few|TRBV4-1|.|14
CASSQPDRYYEQYF
TGCGCCAGCAGCCAACCCGACAGATACTACGAGCAGTACTTC
>TRBJ2-2|.|TRBV5-1|TRBD2|16
CASSLSAGLGTGELFF
TGCGCCAGCAGCTTGTCAGCGGGGCTGGGCACCGGGGAGCTGTTTTTT
>TRBJ2-3|.|TRBV11-2|.|15
CASRDWGGRGDTQYF
TGTGCCAGCAGGGACTGGGGGGGCCGAGGAGATACGCAGTATTTT
>TRBJ1-6|.|TRBV5-5|.|15
CASSFGSSYNSPLHF
TGTGCCAGCAGCTTCGGTAGCTCCTATAATTCACCCCTCCACTTT
>TRBJ2-3|.|TRBV29-1|TRBD2|15
CSVDRTSGGTDTQYF
TGCAGCGTTGATCGGACTAGCGGGGGGACAGATACGCAGTATTTT
>TRBJ2-1|.|TRBV7-9|TRBD1|14
CASSFRQGYNEQFF
TGTGCCAGCAGCTTTAGACAGGGCTACAATGAGCAGTTCTTC
>TRBJ2-7|.|TRBV28|TRBD1|13
CASSKGGAHEQYF
TGTGCCAGCAGTAAAGGGGGCGCGCACGAGCAGTACTTC
>TRBJ2-1|few|TRBV28|TRBD2|19
CASSLGLADPSFSYNEQFF
TGTGCCAGCAGTCTCGGACTAGCGGACCCTTCTTTCTCCTACAATGAGCAGTTCTTC
>TRBJ2-7|.|TRBV5-1|TRBD1|15
CASSETGQGGYEQYF
TGCGCCAGCAGTGAAACGGGACAGGGCGGTTACGAGCAGTACTTC
>TRBJ2-1|.|TRBV11-3|TRBD2|15
CASSQRGGAGNEQFF
TGTGCCAGCAGCCAACGCGGGGGGGCCGGCAATGAGCAGTTCTTC